This record looks at one TCR beta chain sequence and its context. Germline V gene lookup returns CDR1 MNHEY and CDR2 SMNVEV (reference sequence). The length of the CDR3 is 13 residues. Trimming cost V 7 bases and J 3 bases, with 12 bases left between them. The data stem from a study of technical replicates of blood from a handful of donors. The protocol was immunoSEQ multiplex PCR, while the TCRdb copy is restricted to in-frame clones and leaves out a portion. In the table there are tens of thousands of clones, approximately 95% of which are singletons. This TCR was recovered from a human donor in good health. The chain has TRBV27 and TRBJ1-1; D unresolved. Sequencing was carried out using T cells isolated from PBMCs. For the CDR3, the DNA is TGTGCCAGCAAAGCAGGACTGTACACTGAAGCTTTCTTT. Amino acids: CASKAGLYTEAFF.